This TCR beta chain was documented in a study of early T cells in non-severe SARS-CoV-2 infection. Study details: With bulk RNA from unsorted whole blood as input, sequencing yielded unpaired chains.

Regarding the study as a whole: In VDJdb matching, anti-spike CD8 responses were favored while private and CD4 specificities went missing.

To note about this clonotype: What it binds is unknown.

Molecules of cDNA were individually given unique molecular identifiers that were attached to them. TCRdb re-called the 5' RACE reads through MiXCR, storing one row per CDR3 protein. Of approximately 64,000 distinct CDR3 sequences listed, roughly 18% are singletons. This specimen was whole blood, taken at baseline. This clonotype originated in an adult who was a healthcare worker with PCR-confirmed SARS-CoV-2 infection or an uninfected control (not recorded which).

The CDR3 region is CSAGDRVYNEQFF. The CDR3 region has the DNA TGCAGTGCTGGGGACAGGGTCTACAATGAGCAGTTCTTC. The V call is TRBV20-1, the J call TRBJ2-1; TRBD1 matches 9 bases. The CDR3 has 13 residues. Germline V gives CDR1 DFQATT, CDR2 SNEGSKA (reference sequence). The V and J ends lost 5 bases and 3 bases, in that order; junction bases with no gene match: 2.